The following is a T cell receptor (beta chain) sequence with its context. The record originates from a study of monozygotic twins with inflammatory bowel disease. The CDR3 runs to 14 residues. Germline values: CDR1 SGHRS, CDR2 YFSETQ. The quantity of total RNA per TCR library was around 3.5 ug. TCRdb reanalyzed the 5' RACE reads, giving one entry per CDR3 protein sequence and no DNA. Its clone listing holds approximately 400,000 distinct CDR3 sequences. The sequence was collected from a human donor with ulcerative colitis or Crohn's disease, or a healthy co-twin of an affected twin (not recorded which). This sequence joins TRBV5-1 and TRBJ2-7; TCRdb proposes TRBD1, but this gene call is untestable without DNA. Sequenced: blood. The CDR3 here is CASSFRDRVYEQYF.